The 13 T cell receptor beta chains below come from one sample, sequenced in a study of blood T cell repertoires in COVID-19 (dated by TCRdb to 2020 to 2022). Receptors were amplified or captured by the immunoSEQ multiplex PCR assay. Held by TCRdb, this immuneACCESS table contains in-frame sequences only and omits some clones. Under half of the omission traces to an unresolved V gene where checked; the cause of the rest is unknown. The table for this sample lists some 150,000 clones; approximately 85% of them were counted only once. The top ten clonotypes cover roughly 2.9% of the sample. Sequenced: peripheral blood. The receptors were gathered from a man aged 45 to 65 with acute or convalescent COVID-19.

CDR3 protein: CASSPVTGYSPLHF. The CDR3 coding sequence is TGTGCCAGCAGTCCGGTGACAGGGTACTCACCCCTCCACTTT. The gene calls are TRBV28 and TRBJ1-6, with 7 nucleotides matching TRBD1. The CDR3 loop spans 14 amino acids. Trimming took 5 bases from V and 10 from J; bases not matched to a gene: 8. Per the germline V gene, CDR1 is MDHEN and CDR2 is SYDVKM.

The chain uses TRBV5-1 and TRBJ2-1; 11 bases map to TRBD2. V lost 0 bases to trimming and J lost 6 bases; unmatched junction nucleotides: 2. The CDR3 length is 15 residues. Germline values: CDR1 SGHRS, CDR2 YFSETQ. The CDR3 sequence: CASSLVLAGANEQFF. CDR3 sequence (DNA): TGCGCCAGCAGCTTGGTACTAGCGGGAGCCAATGAGCAGTTCTTC.

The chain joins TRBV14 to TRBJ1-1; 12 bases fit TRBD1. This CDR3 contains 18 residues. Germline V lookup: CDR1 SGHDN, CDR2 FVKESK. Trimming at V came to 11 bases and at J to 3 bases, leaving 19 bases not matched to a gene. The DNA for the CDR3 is TGTGCCCGCCCTGGGGACAGGGGGCTTTTCCCAATTCACACTGAAGCTTTCTTT. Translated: CARPGDRGLFPIHTEAFF.

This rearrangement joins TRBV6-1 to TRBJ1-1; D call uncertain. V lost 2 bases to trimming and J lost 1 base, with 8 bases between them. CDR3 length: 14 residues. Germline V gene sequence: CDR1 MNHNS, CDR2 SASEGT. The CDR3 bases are TGTGCCAGCAGTGAAAGGCAGGAGAACACTGAAGCTTTCTTT. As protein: CASSERQENTEAFF.

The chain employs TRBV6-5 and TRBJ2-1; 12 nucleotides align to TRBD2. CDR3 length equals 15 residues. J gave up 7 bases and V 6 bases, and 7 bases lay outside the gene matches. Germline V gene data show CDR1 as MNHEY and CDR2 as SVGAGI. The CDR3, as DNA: TGTGCCAGCAGCCAACTAGCGGGGGGCGGGAATGAGCAGTTCTTC. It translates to CASSQLAGGGNEQFF.

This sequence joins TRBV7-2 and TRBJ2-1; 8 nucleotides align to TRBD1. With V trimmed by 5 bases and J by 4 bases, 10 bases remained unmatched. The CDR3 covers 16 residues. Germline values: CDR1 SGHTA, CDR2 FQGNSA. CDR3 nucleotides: TGTGCCAGCAGCCCCTCTGGGACAGGAGATTACAATGAGCAGTTCTTC. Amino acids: CASSPSGTGDYNEQFF.

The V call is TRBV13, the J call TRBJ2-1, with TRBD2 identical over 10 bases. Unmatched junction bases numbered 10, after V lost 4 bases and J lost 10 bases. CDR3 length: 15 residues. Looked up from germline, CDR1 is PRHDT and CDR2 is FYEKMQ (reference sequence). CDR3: CASSSAGTSAWEQFF. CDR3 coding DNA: TGTGCCAGCAGCTCCGCCGGGACTAGCGCCTGGGAGCAGTTCTTC.

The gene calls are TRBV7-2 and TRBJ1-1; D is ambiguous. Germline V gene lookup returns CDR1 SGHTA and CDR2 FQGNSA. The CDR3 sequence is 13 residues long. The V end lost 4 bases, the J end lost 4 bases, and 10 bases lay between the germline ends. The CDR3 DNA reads TGTGCCAGCAGCTCAATAACCGGCACTGAAGCTTTCTTT. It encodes CASSSITGTEAFF. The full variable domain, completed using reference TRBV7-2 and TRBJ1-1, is GAGVSQSPSNKVTEKGKDVELRCDPISGHTALYWYRQSLGQGLEFLIYFQGNSAPDKSGLPSDRFSAERTGGSVSTLTIQRTQQEDSAVYLCASSSITGTEAFFGQGTRLTVV.

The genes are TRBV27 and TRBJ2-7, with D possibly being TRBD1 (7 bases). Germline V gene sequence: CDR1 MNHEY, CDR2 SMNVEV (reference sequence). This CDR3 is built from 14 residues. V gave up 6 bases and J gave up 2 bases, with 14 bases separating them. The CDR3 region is CASRGGQTPYEQYF. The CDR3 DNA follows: TGTGCCAGCAGGGGGGGACAGACCCCCTACGAGCAGTACTTC.

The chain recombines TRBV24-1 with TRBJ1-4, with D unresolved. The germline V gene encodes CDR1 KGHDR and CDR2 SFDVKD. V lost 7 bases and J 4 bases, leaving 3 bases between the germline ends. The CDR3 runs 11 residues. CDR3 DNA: TGTGCCACCAGCCATAATGAAAAACTGTTTTTT. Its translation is CATSHNEKLFF.

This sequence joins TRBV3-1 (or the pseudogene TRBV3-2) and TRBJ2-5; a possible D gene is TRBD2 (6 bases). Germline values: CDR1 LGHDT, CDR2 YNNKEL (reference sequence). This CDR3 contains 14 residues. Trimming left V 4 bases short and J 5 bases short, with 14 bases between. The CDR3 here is CASSRDGDSETQYF. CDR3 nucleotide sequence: TGTGCCAGCAGCCGGGACGGGGACTCGGAGACCCAGTACTTC.

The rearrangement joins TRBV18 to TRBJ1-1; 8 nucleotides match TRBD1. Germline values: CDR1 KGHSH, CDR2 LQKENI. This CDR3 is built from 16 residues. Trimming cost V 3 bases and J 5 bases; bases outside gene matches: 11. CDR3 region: CASSPPQGASDTEAFF. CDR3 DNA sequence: TGTGCCAGCTCACCTCCCCAGGGGGCGTCTGATACTGAAGCTTTCTTT.

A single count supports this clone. The CDR3 is CASGLWLGTERVSNQPQHF. CDR3 coding DNA: TGTGCTAGTGGTTTATGGCTCGGGACAGAGAGGGTTAGCAATCAGCCCCAGCATTTT. The V and J genes are TRBV12-5 and TRBJ1-5; 7 nucleotides align to TRBD1. V was clipped by 3 bases and J by 0 bases; unmatched bases: 14. The length of the CDR3 is 19 residues. Germline V gene data show CDR1 as LGHNT and CDR2 as FRNRAP.